Listed below are T cell receptor beta chains from one sample, sequenced in a study of T cells in localized non-small cell lung cancer. Only in-frame clones appear in the TCRdb table, and some are missing; sequencing was by immunoSEQ multiplex PCR. Of roughly 71,000 clones in the sample, about 86% were seen once. This sample comprised peripheral blood, obtained before any cancer treatment. The receptor set was obtained from a male donor at least 60 years old with stage III squamous cell lung carcinoma. The CDR3 runs from the conserved cysteine through the conserved F or W. D genes are given only for firm matches. The size field is filled for only some rows; it gives once, few, many or a size class.

clone size	V gene	J gene	D gene	CDR3 protein	CDR3 DNA
NA	TRBV5-4	TRBJ1-2	NA	CASSLATGSGYGYTF	TGTGCCAGCAGCTTGGCGACAGGCTCCGGCTATGGCTACACCTTC
NA	TRBV5-6	TRBJ1-2	NA	CASSSGNPNYGYTF	TGTGCCAGCAGCTCCGGGAACCCTAACTATGGCTACACCTTC
NA	TRBV6-1	TRBJ1-5	NA	CASSADQDYQPQHF	TGTGCCAGCAGTGCAGACCAGGATTATCAGCCCCAGCATTTT
NA	TRBV10-3	TRBJ2-7	NA	CAISPASAEEQYF	TGTGCCATCAGCCCCGCTTCAGCTGAGGAGCAGTACTTC
NA	TRBV4-1	TRBJ1-3	NA	CASSQSRADRRNTIYF	TGCGCCAGCAGCCAGTCACGCGCTGATAGAAGAAACACCATATATTTT
NA	TRBV10-3	TRBJ2-5	NA	CAIKGYQETQYF	TGTGCCATCAAGGGGTACCAAGAGACCCAGTACTTC
NA	TRBV19	TRBJ1-1	NA	CASSGDGFNEAFF	TGTGCCAGTAGTGGGGACGGTTTTAATGAAGCTTTCTTT
NA	TRBV15	TRBJ1-2	NA	CATSRMPRVTPYGYTF	TGTGCCACCAGTAGGATGCCCAGGGTAACGCCCTATGGCTACACCTTC
NA	TRBV13	TRBJ1-3	NA	CASTLTGSGNTIYF	TGTGCCAGCACCTTGACGGGCTCTGGAAACACCATATATTTT
once	TRBV10-2	TRBJ2-7	NA	CASSETHQYEQYF	TGCGCCAGCAGTGAGACACATCAGTACGAGCAGTACTTC
once	TRBV5-1	TRBJ1-3	NA	CASSLEMLSSGNTIYF	TGCGCCAGCAGCTTGGAGATGCTCAGCTCTGGAAACACCATATATTTT
NA	TRBV6-5	TRBJ2-3	NA	CASSYRQGTDTQYF	TGTGCCAGCAGTTACAGACAGGGCACAGATACGCAGTATTTT
NA	TRBV28	TRBJ1-3	NA	CASTLGGAGNTIYF	TGTGCCAGCACCCTAGGGGGGGCTGGAAACACCATATATTTT
NA	TRBV5-8	TRBJ1-2	TRBD1	CASSSLQGNYGYTF	TGTGCCAGCAGCTCCTTACAGGGGAACTATGGCTACACCTTC
NA	TRBV7-2	TRBJ1-6	NA	CASSLGQALNSPLHF	TGTGCCAGCAGCTTAGGTCAGGCCCTCAATTCACCCCTCCACTTT
NA	TRBV5-1	TRBJ1-1	TRBD1	CASRKGRDRVRGDTEAFF	TGCGCCAGCAGGAAGGGCCGGGACAGGGTAAGAGGAGACACTGAAGCTTTCTTT
NA	TRBV30	TRBJ1-6	TRBD1	CAWITGDRGSPLHF	TGTGCCTGGATTACCGGGGACAGGGGTTCACCCCTCCACTTT
NA	TRBV5-4	TRBJ1-6	TRBD1	CASTPGGRGRGNSPLHF	TGTGCCAGCACCCCCGGTGGCAGGGGGCGCGGGAATTCACCCCTCCACTTT
NA	TRBV7-9	TRBJ1-1	NA	CASSLPLGRPFVHF	TGTGCCAGCAGCCTCCCCTTGGGACGCCCATTCGTCCATTTT
NA	TRBV18	TRBJ2-7	NA	CASSPPTSYEQYF	TGTGCCAGCTCACCACCGACATCTTACGAGCAGTACTTC